A single sample gave rise to the 16 T cell receptor beta chains below, sequenced in a study of OX40 agonist ivuxolimab in advanced cancers. Data came from immunoSEQ multiplex PCR; TCRdb stores just in-frame clones and leaves some out. The sample includes more than 80,000 clones, 93% of them seen just once. The source was CD4+ or CD8+ T cells sorted from blood, collected in a trial of the OX40 agonist ivuxolimab. The receptors derive from an adult with an advanced solid tumor such as melanoma, head and neck, liver or kidney cancer.

The chain employs TRBV9 and TRBJ2-3; D unclear. There are 13 residues in the CDR3. V shed 4 bases and J shed 2 bases, with 8 bases lying between them. Looked up from germline, CDR1 is SGDLS and CDR2 is YYNGEE. This CDR3 is CASSTTTTDTQYF. The DNA of the CDR3 is TGTGCCAGCAGCACCACTACCACAGATACGCAGTATTTT.

The CDR3 nucleotides read TGTGCCAGCAGCTGGACAGGGGGCGCCTACAATGAGCAGTTCTTC. Its protein product is CASSWTGGAYNEQFF. This chain joins TRBV28 and TRBJ2-1, with 11 positions matching TRBD1. This CDR3 has 15 amino acids. The V gene's germline CDR1 is MDHEN and CDR2 SYDVKM. With V trimmed by 6 bases and J by 2 bases, 3 bases remained unmatched.

CDR3 sequence (DNA): TGCGCCAGCAGCCAACAGGTGTTGGCAGATACGCAGTATTTT. Protein sequence: CASSQQVLADTQYF. The genes are TRBV4-3 and TRBJ2-3; D not resolved. CDR1 and CDR2 (germline): LGHNA, YSLEER. The CDR3 totals 14 residues. The V end lost 2 bases, the J end lost 4 bases, and 10 bases lay between the germline ends.

The chain couples TRBV23-1 to TRBJ1-5; maybe TRBD1 (5 bases). TRBV23-1 is identified as an open reading frame with a role that is uncertain. CDR3 length: 15 amino acids. Between the trimmed V and J ends, which lost 7 bases and 10 bases, there was a span of 23 bases. CDR3 protein: CASNHWGGGVIPQHF. CDR3 sequence (DNA): TGCGCCAGCAATCATTGGGGGGGTGGAGTCATACCCCAGCATTTT.

This clone was seen a single time. V usage is TRBV28 and J usage is TRBJ1-1; D may be TRBD1 (6 bases). The CDR3 runs to 17 residues. The germline V gene has CDR1 MDHEN and CDR2 SYDVKM. Trimming took off 5 bases at V and 4 bases at J, with 23 bases between the two ends. CDR3 nucleotide sequence: TGTGCCAGCAGTAGTTTAGGGGGTTATAAGGGTTTCACTGAAGCTTTCTTT. Translation gives CASSSLGGYKGFTEAFF. Complete variable domain (other parts from reference TRBV28 and TRBJ1-1): DVKVTQSSRYLVKRTGEKVFLECVQDMDHENMFWYRQDPGLGLRLIYFSYDVKMKEKGDIPEGYSVSREKKERFSLILESASTNQTSMYLCASSSLGGYKGFTEAFFGQGTRLTVV.

Only one count was recorded for this clone. V is TRBV28 and J is TRBJ2-1; D is unresolved. From germline, CDR1 is MDHEN and CDR2 SYDVKM. The CDR3 extends over 14 amino acids. Trimming took 7 bases from V and 3 from J, leaving 13 bases between them. The CDR3 spells CASNMIGGYNEQFF. CDR3 sequence (DNA): TGTGCCAGCAACATGATTGGCGGCTACAATGAGCAGTTCTTC.

The sample holds one count of this clone. The chain is built from TRBV18 and TRBJ1-2; a possible D gene is TRBD1 (5 bases). Germline CDR1 KGHSH, CDR2 LQKENI. The germline V and J ends were trimmed by 3 bases and 2 bases, with 7 bases remaining between them. The CDR3 has 13 amino acids. The CDR3 nucleotides are TGTGCCAGCTCACCGACAGAAAACTATGGCTACACCTTC. Protein sequence: CASSPTENYGYTF.

V and J are TRBV5-1 and TRBJ2-1; D gene ambiguous. CDR1 and CDR2 from the germline V gene are SGHRS and YFSETQ. CDR3 length: 15 residues. The germline V and J ends were trimmed by 0 bases and 4 bases, with 11 bases remaining between them. The CDR3, as DNA: TGCGCCAGCAGCTTGGCGTTAGGCGGTTACAATGAGCAGTTCTTC. This translates into CASSLALGGYNEQFF. The entire variable domain, with the rest obtained from reference TRBV5-1 and TRBJ2-1, is as follows: KAGVTQTPRYLIKTRGQQVTLSCSPISGHRSVSWYQQTPGQGLQFLFEYFSETQRNKGNFPGRFSGRQFSNSRSEMNVSTLELGDSALYLCASSLALGGYNEQFFGPGTRLTVL.

The chain recombines TRBV6-5 with TRBJ1-2, with D possibly TRBD1 on 6 matching bases. CDR1 is MNHEY, CDR2 SVGAGI, per germline. The CDR3 has 14 residues. Trimming pared 2 bases from V and 4 bases from J, leaving 11 bases between. CDR3 sequence (DNA): TGTGCCAGCAGTTACCAGGACAGAATCTATGGCTACACCTTC. Amino acids: CASSYQDRIYGYTF.

The chain is built from TRBV5-3 and TRBJ1-5; 11 bases match TRBD1. TRBV5-3 is identified as an open reading frame with a role that is uncertain. The CDR3 extends over 16 amino acids. With 10 bases clipped from V and 4 bases from J, the junction kept 13 bases outside the gene matches. The CDR3 protein is CAGKPGQGVSNQPQHF. CDR3 DNA: TGTGCCGGAAAACCGGGACAGGGGGTGAGTAATCAGCCCCAGCATTTT.

The chain links TRBV30 to TRBJ2-1; D might be TRBD1 (7 bases). The CDR3 loop spans 14 amino acids. Deletions cut 4 bases from V and 4 bases from J, with 14 bases between. Germline CDR1 reads GTSNPN; CDR2 reads SVGIG (reference sequence). CDR3 amino acids: CAWTRRGLYNEQFF. The CDR3 nucleotides are TGTGCCTGGACTAGGAGGGGGCTTTACAATGAGCAGTTCTTC.

CDR3 nucleotide sequence: TGTGCCAGCAGTTTAAGACAGGGGGCAACTAGCGGGCGCTACAATGAGCAGTTCTTC. Translated: CASSLRQGATSGRYNEQFF. V is TRBV27 and J is TRBJ2-1; tentative D call: TRBD1 (10 bases). The V gene lost 2 bases and the J gene lost 3 bases, with 23 bases spanning the gap. The germline V gene encodes CDR1 MNHEY and CDR2 SMNVEV (reference sequence). The CDR3 runs to 19 residues.

The V and J genes are TRBV18 and TRBJ2-5; D is tentatively TRBD1 or TRBD2 (5 bases each). Germline lookup yields CDR1 KGHSH and CDR2 LQKENI. This CDR3 spans 19 amino acids. Trimming shortened V by 4 bases and J by 0 bases, and 24 bases separated the two germline ends. Here the CDR3 DNA reads TGTGCCAGCTCACTAAGGGTAGGGGCAGCGGCTTTGTACCAAGAGACCCAGTACTTC. Translation: CASSLRVGAAALYQETQYF. Combining the CDR3 with reference TRBV18 and TRBJ2-5 gives the whole variable domain NAGVMQNPRHLVRRRGQEARLRCSPMKGHSHVYWYRQLPEEGLKFMVYLQKENIIDESGMPKERFSAEFPKEGPSILRIQQVVRGDSAAYFCASSLRVGAAALYQETQYFGPGTRLLVL.

This clone was observed once. This rearrangement joins TRBV6-6 to TRBJ1-5; D is unresolved. Germline V lookup: CDR1 MNHNY, CDR2 SVGAGI (reference sequence). The CDR3 runs to 13 residues. Trimming shortened V by 3 bases and J by 6 bases, and 9 bases separated the two germline ends. CDR3 nucleotides: TGTGCCAGCAGTTATCCGGGGAGTCAGCCCCAGCATTTT. The encoded protein is CASSYPGSQPQHF.

The chain links TRBV12-5 to TRBJ2-5; D remains ambiguous. CDR1 and CDR2 from the germline V gene are LGHNT and FRNRAP. The CDR3 contains 13 residues. V gave up 6 bases and J gave up 0 bases, with 8 bases separating them. The CDR3 reads CASGRKNQETQYF. CDR3 in DNA: TGTGCTAGTGGGCGGAAAAACCAAGAGACCCAGTACTTC.

The rearrangement uses TRBV4-3 and TRBJ2-3; D remains ambiguous. This CDR3 is built from 15 residues. Germline CDR1 is LGHNA and CDR2 is YSLEER. V lost 1 base and J 6 bases, leaving 14 bases between the germline ends. This chain's CDR3 is CASSQAGRPRDTQYF. In nucleotides, the CDR3 is TGCGCCAGCAGCCAAGCCGGCAGGCCTCGGGATACGCAGTATTTT.